A selection of T cell receptor beta chains follows, all from one sample in a study of early T cells in non-severe SARS-CoV-2 infection. TCRdb ran MiXCR on the 5' RACE reads and lists one entry per CDR3 protein. The data contain 50,000 or so distinct CDR3 sequences, less than 15% of them singletons. The specimen was whole blood. The receptors were gathered from an adult who was a healthcare worker with PCR-confirmed SARS-CoV-2 infection or an uninfected control (not recorded which). The CDR3 runs from the conserved cysteine through the conserved F or W. D genes are given only for firm matches. Only part of the rows carry a size: once, few, many, or a class if the clone is expanded.

v_gene,abundance,j_gene,d_gene,CDR3nt,CDR3aa
TRBV7-2,few,TRBJ1-1,-,TGTGCCAGCAGCCTCCGCGCGGGGACGGGGACTGAAGCTTTCTTT,CASSLRAGTGTEAFF
TRBV12-3/TRBV12-4,-,TRBJ2-1,TRBD1,TGTGCCAGCAGCCCTCGGGACAGTACATTTGGTAGTGAGCAGTTCTTC,CASSPRDSTFGSEQFF
TRBV4-2,many,TRBJ1-2,TRBD1,TGTGCCAGCAGCCAAGATAGCACAGGGGGCCCCTATGGCTACACCTTC,CASSQDSTGGPYGYTF
TRBV6-5,many,TRBJ1-1,TRBD1,TGTGCCACTCGGACAGGTATTTTGCAGGGATACACTGAAGCTTTCTTT,CATRTGILQGYTEAFF
TRBV5-1,few,TRBJ1-5,-,TGCGCCAGCAGCTTGGAGGGTGGCAATCAGCCCCAGCATTTT,CASSLEGGNQPQHF
TRBV11-1,-,TRBJ1-1,-,TGTGCCAGCAGCTCAAGGTCTCGTTACACTGAAGCTTTCTTT,CASSSRSRYTEAFF
TRBV25-1,-,TRBJ1-2,TRBD1,TGTGCCTGCAGTGAATATAGACAGGGGTACTATGGCTACACCTTC,CACSEYRQGYYGYTF
TRBV10-3,-,TRBJ2-3,-,TGTGCCATCATGGGTGCGGAACACCCCACAGATACGCAGTATTTT,CAIMGAEHPTDTQYF
TRBV27,-,TRBJ2-1,TRBD1,TGTGCCAGCAGCAAGGACAGGGAGCGGACCTACAATGAGCAGTTCTTC,CASSKDRERTYNEQFF
TRBV5-1,many,TRBJ1-4,-,TGCGCCAGCAGCCTGGGGCAGGTCAATGAAAAACTGTTTTTT,CASSLGQVNEKLFF
TRBV12-3/TRBV12-4,many,TRBJ2-7,TRBD2,TGTGCCAGCAGCACTGTCCCGGGACTAGCGGGAGGGCCTTGGGGGTACGAGCAGTACTTC,CASSTVPGLAGGPWGYEQYF
TRBV7-6,-,TRBJ2-1,TRBD1,TGTGCCAGCAGCTTAAGACCGGGACAGGGTATCCGGTTCTTC,CASSLRPGQGIRFF
TRBV5-6,many,TRBJ2-5,TRBD1,TGTGCCAGCAGCTTGGGATCGACAGGGCCACAAGAGACCCAGTACTTC,CASSLGSTGPQETQYF
TRBV20-1,-,TRBJ1-1,-,TGCAGTGCTGGACCTGGACTGCAATCTTTCTTT,CSAGPGLQSFF
TRBV7-9,many,TRBJ1-4,TRBD1,TGTGCCAGCAGCCCCCCCCGACAGGGGACGGGTGAAAAACTGTTTTTT,CASSPPRQGTGEKLFF
TRBV4-1,many,TRBJ2-7,TRBD2,TGCGCCAGCAGCCAGGCCCTTACCGGGACTAGCTACGAGCAGTACTTC,CASSQALTGTSYEQYF
TRBV12-3/TRBV12-4,many,TRBJ1-2,-,TGTGCCAGCAGTCCCGCAGTCAAGAACTATGGCTACACCTTC,CASSPAVKNYGYTF
TRBV6-6,many,TRBJ2-1,-,TGTGCCAGCAGTTACGAATACCTCCGGGCCCTAGGGGACAATGAGCAGTTCTTC,CASSYEYLRALGDNEQFF
TRBV5-1,few,TRBJ1-1,-,TGCGCCAGCAGCGATGGGCTGAACACTGAAGCTTTCTTT,CASSDGLNTEAFF
TRBV7-6,many,TRBJ1-2,-,TGTGCCAGCAGCATAGGACCCCAGAACTATGGCTACACCTTC,CASSIGPQNYGYTF
TRBV12-3/TRBV12-4,-,TRBJ2-7,TRBD1,TGTGCCAGCAGTCACGGGACAGACAGCTCCTACGAGCAGTACTTC,CASSHGTDSSYEQYF
TRBV6-5,few,TRBJ1-6,TRBD1,TGTGCCAGCAGACCGACAGGGAGGTCCTATAATTCACCCCTCCACTTT,CASRPTGRSYNSPLHF
TRBV19,few,TRBJ1-4,TRBD1,TGTGCCAGTAGTTCCCGGACAGGGTTGACTAATGAAAAACTGTTTTTT,CASSSRTGLTNEKLFF
TRBV4-1,many,TRBJ2-3,-,TGCGCCAGCAGCCAAGAGGGCGAGGGGGTTAGCACAGATACGCAGTATTTT,CASSQEGEGVSTDTQYF
TRBV20-1,few,TRBJ2-1,-,TGCAGTGCTAGGAAAACCAGGGATCCCGATGAGCAGTTCTTC,CSARKTRDPDEQFF
TRBV27,many,TRBJ2-7,-,TGTGCCAGCAGTTTATATCAGGGAACCTACGAGCAGTACTTC,CASSLYQGTYEQYF
TRBV29-1,many,TRBJ1-2,-,TGCAGCGTGGACAAGAACTATGGCTACACCTTC,CSVDKNYGYTF
TRBV4-1,-,TRBJ2-1,TRBD1,TGCGCCAGCAGCCCCCCGGACAGGGGGCCTAGGGACGAGCAGTTCTTC,CASSPPDRGPRDEQFF
TRBV19,many,TRBJ2-1,TRBD2,TGTGCCAGTAGTATATGGGGACTAGCGGGCCACAATGAGCAGTTCTTC,CASSIWGLAGHNEQFF
TRBV18,-,TRBJ1-1,TRBD1,TGTGCCAGCTCACCCACCGGGACAGGGAGGGGCACTGAAGCTTTCTTT,CASSPTGTGRGTEAFF
TRBV7-9,-,TRBJ2-1,TRBD2,TGTGCCAGCAGCCCTGAGACTAGCGGGACCTACAATGAGCAGTTCTTC,CASSPETSGTYNEQFF
TRBV20-1,few,TRBJ2-7,TRBD1,TGCAGTGCCGGGACCGGGACAGGCCCCTACGAGCAGTACTTC,CSAGTGTGPYEQYF